This TCR beta chain was profiled in a study of blood T cell repertoires in COVID-19. Under the authors' procedure: Using reference gene primer amplification, nucleated cell counts were estimated. TCRdb's table, derived via immunoSEQ multiplex PCR, lists solely in-frame clones and lacks some. V, J and clone size are those of that table, while D and trimming were read from the DNA. The profile shows roughly 370,000 clones, about 86% of them singletons. With 6 bases removed from V and 5 bases from J, the gap between germline ends came to 19 bases. Per germline, CDR1 MNHEY and CDR2 SVGEGT. The CDR3 runs 15 residues.

The V call is TRBV6-2 or TRBV6-3, the J call TRBJ1-1; D is unclear. The receptor was isolated from a woman between 45 and 60 years old who had recovered from COVID-19. Material for sequencing was PBMCs or T cells enriched from blood (not recorded which). Here the CDR3 DNA reads TGTGCCAGCAGGCCTACCAGAACCCTCGGGACTGAAGCTTTCTTT. It is translated as CASRPTRTLGTEAFF.